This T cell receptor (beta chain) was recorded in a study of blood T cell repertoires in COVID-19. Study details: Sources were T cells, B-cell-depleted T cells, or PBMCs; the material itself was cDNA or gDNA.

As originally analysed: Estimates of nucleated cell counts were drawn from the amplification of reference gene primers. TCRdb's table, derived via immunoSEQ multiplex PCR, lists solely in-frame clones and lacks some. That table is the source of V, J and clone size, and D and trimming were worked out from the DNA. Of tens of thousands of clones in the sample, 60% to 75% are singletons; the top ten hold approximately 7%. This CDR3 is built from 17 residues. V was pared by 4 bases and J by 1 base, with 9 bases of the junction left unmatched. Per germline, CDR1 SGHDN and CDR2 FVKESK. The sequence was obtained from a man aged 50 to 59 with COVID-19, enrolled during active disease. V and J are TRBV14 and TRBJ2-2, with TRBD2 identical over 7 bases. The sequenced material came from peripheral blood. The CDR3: CASSPVAGGGNTGELFF. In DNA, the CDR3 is TGTGCCAGCAGCCCGGTAGCGGGCGGGGGGAACACCGGGGAGCTGTTTTTT.